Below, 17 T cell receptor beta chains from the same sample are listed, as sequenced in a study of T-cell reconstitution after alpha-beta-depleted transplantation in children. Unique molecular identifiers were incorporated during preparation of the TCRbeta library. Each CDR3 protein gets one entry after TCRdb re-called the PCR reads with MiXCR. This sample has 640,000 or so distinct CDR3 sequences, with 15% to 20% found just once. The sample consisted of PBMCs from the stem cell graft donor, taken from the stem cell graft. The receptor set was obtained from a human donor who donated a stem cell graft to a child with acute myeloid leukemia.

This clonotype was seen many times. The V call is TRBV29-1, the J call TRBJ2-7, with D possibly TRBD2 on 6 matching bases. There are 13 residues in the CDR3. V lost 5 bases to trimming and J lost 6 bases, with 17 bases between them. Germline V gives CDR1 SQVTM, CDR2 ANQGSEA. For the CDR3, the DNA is TGCAGCGTTACACCCTCGGGACTGGGCGAGCAGTACTTC. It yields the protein CSVTPSGLGEQYF.

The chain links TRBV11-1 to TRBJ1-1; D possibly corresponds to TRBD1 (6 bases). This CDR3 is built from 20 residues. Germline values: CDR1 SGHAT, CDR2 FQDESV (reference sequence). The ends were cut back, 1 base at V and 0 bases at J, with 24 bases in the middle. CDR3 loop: CASSLGSPGGAGAMNTEAFF. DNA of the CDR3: TGTGCCAGCAGCTTAGGCTCGCCGGGGGGCGCGGGAGCAATGAACACTGAAGCTTTCTTT.

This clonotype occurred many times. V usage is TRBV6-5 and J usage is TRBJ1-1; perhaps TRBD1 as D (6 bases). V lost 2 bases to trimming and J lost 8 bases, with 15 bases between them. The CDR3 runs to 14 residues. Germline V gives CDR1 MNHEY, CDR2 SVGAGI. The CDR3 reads CASSYMGGGFEAFF. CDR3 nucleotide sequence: TGTGCCAGCAGTTACATGGGGGGCGGGTTCGAAGCTTTCTTT.

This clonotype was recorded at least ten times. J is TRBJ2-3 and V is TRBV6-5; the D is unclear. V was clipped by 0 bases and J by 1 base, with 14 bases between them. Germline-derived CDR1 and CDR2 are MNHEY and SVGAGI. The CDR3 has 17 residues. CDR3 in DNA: TGTGCCAGCAGTTACTCGTACCAGCCAGGAGGCACAGATACGCAGTATTTT. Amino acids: CASSYSYQPGGTDTQYF.

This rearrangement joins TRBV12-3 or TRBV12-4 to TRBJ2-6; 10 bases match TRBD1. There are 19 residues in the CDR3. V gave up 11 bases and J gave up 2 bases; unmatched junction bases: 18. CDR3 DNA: TGTGCCTGCTGCTCTGTACCGGGACAGGGGACGCCTGGGGCCAACGTCCTGACTTTC. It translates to CACCSVPGQGTPGANVLTF.

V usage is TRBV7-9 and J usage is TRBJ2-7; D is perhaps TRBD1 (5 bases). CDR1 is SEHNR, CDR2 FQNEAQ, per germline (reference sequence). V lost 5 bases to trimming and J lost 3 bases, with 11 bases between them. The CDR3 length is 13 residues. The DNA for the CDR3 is TGTGCCAGCAGCGGGGCAGTTGACTACGAGCAGTACTTC. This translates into CASSGAVDYEQYF.

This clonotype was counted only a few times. CDR3 amino acids: CASSLRGQATYEQYF. The CDR3 DNA follows: TGTGCCAGCAGCCTTAGGGGACAGGCTACCTACGAGCAGTACTTC. The rearrangement joins TRBV7-2 to TRBJ2-7; TRBD1 matches at 8 bases. Trimming cost V 5 bases and J 2 bases; bases outside gene matches: 8. The CDR3 consists of 15 residues. The germline gives CDR1 SGHTA, CDR2 FQGNSA. The full variable domain, with the rest looked up from reference TRBV7-2 and TRBJ2-7, is GAGVSQSPSNKVTEKGKDVELRCDPISGHTALYWYRQSLGQGLEFLIYFQGNSAPDKSGLPSDRFSAERTGGSVSTLTIQRTQQEDSAVYLCASSLRGQATYEQYFGPGTRLTVT.

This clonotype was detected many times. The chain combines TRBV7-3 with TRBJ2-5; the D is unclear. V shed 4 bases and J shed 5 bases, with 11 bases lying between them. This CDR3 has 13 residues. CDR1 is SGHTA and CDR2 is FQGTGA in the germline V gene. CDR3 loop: CASSSFEEETQYF. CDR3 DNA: TGTGCCAGCAGCTCCTTCGAAGAGGAGACCCAGTACTTC.

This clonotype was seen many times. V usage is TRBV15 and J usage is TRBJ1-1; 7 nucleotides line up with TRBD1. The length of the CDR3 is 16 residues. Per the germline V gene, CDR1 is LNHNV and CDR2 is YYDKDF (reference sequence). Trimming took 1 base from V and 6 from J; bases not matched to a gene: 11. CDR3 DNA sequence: TGTGCCACCAGCAGAGGAGACAGGGCCACGTCCTCTGAAGCTTTCTTT. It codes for CATSRGDRATSSEAFF.

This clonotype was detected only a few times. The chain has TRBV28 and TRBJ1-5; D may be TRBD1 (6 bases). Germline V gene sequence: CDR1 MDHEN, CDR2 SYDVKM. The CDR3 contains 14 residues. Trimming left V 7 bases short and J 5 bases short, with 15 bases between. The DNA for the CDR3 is TGTGCCAGCATCCCTGCGGGGGCGTATCAGCCCCAGCATTTT. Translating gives CASIPAGAYQPQHF.

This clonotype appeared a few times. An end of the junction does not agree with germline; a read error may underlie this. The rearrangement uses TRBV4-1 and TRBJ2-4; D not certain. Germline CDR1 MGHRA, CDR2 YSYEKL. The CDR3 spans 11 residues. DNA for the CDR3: TGCGCCAGCAGCCAAGGGACGGCAAAGCACTTC. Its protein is CASSQGTAKHF.

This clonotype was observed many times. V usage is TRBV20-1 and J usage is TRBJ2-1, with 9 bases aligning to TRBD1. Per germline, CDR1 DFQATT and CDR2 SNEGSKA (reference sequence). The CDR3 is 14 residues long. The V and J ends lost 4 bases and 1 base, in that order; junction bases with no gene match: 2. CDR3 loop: CSAKDRGSYNEQFF. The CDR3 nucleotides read TGCAGTGCTAAGGACAGGGGTTCCTACAATGAGCAGTTCTTC.

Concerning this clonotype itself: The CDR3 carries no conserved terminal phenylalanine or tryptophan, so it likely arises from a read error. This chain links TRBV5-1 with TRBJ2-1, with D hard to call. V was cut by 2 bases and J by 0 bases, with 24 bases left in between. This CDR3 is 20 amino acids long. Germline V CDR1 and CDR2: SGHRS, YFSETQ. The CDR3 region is CASSFPPESLRWSSYNEQFV. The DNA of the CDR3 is TGCGCCAGCAGCTTTCCCCCCGAGTCGCTCAGATGGAGCTCCTACAATGAGCAGTTCGTC.

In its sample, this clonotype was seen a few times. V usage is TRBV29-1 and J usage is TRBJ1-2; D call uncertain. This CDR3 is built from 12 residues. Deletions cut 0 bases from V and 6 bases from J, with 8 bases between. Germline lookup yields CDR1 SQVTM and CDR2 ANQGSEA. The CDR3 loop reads CSVEDGHNGYTF. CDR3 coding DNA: TGCAGCGTTGAAGATGGTCATAATGGCTACACCTTC.

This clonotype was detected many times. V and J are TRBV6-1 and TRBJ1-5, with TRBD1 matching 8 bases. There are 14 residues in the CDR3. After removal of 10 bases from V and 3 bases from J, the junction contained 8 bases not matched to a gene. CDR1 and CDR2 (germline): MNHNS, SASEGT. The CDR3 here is CATFPGGNNQPQHF. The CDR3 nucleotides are TGTGCCACCTTTCCAGGGGGCAACAATCAGCCCCAGCATTTT.

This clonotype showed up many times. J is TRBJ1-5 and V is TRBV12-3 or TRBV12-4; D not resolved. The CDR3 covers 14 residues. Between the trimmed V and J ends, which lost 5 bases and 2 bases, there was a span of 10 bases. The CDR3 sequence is CASSLNIGNQPQHF. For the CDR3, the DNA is TGTGCCAGCAGTCTGAACATTGGCAATCAGCCCCAGCATTTT.

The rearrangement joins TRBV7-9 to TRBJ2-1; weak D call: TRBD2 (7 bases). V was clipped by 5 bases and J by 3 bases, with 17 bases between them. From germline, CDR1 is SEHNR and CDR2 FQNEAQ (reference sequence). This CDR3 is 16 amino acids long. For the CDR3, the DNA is TGTGCCAGCAGCCCCTTAGGAGGGGGGGACTACAATGAGCAGTTCTTC. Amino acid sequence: CASSPLGGGDYNEQFF.